The present TCR beta chain was sequenced within a study of blood T cell repertoires in COVID-19. Repertoires were generated with immunoSEQ multiplex PCR, while TCRdb's copy carries only in-frame clones and drops some. This table holds 180,000 or so clones, around 89% found once. This CDR3 comprises 17 residues. Germline V gene data show CDR1 as LGHDT and CDR2 as YNNKEL (reference sequence). V was clipped by 4 bases and J by 4 bases; unmatched bases: 7. This chain uses TRBV3-1 (or the pseudogene TRBV3-2) with TRBJ2-3; 14 bases agree with TRBD2. The receptor was isolated from a woman in her twenties or thirties with acute or convalescent COVID-19. Sequenced material: peripheral blood. The CDR3 protein is CASSPVGLAGVPDTQYF. The DNA for the CDR3 is TGTGCCAGCAGCCCAGTGGGACTAGCGGGAGTTCCAGATACGCAGTATTTT.